The 2 T cell receptor beta chains in this list originate from one sample, sequenced in a study of beta chain features in type 1 diabetes. Of the isolated RNA, all was reverse transcribed, and so the sequenced material was expressed TCRB transcripts. Here immunoSEQ multiplex PCR was the method, and the copy in TCRdb shows in-frame clones only, minus some. The repertoire includes 620,000 or so clones, 15% to 17% of them detected once, and around 0.095% sits in the top ten. The sample comprised naive CD4+ T cells from blood. The receptors here all came from a man younger than 35 in good health.

This clone was seen a handful of times. The chain is built from TRBV5-6 and TRBJ2-1; D unresolved. V shed 4 bases and J shed 5 bases, with 4 bases lying between them. Germline V gene lookup returns CDR1 SGHDT and CDR2 YYEEEE. CDR3 length: 11 amino acids. CDR3 in DNA: TGTGCCAGCAGCGCCGACAATGAGCAGTTCTTC. Translation gives CASSADNEQFF. Combining the CDR3 with reference TRBV5-6 and TRBJ2-1 gives the whole variable domain DAGVTQSPTHLIKTRGQQVTLRCSPKSGHDTVSWYQQALGQGPQFIFQYYEEEERQRGNFPDRFSGHQFPNYSSELNVNALLLGDSALYLCASSADNEQFFGPGTRLTVL.

CDR3 sequence: CSVEGGRAYGYTF. CDR3 nucleotides: TGCAGCGTGGAGGGGGGCAGGGCCTATGGCTACACCTTC. The rearrangement uses TRBV29-1 and TRBJ1-2; possibly TRBD1 for D (6 bases). The germline CDR1 and CDR2 sequences are SQVTM and ANQGSEA. The CDR3 runs 13 residues. Between the trimmed V and J ends, which lost 6 bases and 4 bases, there was a span of 15 bases.